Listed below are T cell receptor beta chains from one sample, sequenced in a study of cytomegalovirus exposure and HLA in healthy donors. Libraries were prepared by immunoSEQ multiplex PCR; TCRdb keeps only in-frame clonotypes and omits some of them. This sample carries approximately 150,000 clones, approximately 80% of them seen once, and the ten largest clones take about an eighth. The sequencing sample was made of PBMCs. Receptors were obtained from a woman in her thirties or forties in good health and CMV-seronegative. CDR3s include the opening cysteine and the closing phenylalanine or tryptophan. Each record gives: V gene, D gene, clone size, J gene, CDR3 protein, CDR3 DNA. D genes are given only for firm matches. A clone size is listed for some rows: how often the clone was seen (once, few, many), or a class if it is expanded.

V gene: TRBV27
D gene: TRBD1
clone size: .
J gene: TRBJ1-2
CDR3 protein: CASSPTPVGQGKGGYTF
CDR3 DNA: TGTGCCAGCAGTCCGACCCCCGTTGGACAGGGAAAGGGTGGCTACACCTTC

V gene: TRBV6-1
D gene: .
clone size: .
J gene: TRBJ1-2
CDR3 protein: CASSDKGGSNYGYTF
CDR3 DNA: TGTGCCAGCAGTGACAAGGGGGGGAGTAACTATGGCTACACCTTC

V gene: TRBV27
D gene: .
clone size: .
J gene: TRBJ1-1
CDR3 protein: CASSLSGGVTVVFF
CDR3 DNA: TGTGCCAGCAGTTTATCGGGGGGGGTAACAGTTGTTTTCTTT

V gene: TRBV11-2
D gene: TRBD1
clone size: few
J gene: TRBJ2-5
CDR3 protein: CASSARQGAWETQYF
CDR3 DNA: TGTGCCAGCAGCGCCCGACAGGGAGCTTGGGAGACCCAGTACTTC

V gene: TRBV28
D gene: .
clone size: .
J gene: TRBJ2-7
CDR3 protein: CASSFDRTRVSYEQYF
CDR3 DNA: TGTGCCAGCAGTTTTGACAGGACTAGGGTCTCCTACGAGCAGTACTTC

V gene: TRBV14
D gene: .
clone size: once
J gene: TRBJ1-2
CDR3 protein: CASSQSRGFLSNYGYTF
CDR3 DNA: TGTGCCAGCAGCCAAAGTCGGGGGTTCCTTTCTAACTATGGCTACACCTTC

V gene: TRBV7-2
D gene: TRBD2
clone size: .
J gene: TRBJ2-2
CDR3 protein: CASSRGVVWTGELFF
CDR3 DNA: TGTGCCAGCAGCCGGGGGGTCGTGTGGACCGGGGAGCTGTTTTTT

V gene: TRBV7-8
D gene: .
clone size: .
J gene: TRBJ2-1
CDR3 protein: CASSRDFEQFF
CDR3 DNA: TGTGCCAGCAGCCGGGACTTTGAGCAGTTCTTC

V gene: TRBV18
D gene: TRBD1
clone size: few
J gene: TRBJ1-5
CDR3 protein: CASSPPLQGAGQPQHF
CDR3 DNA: TGTGCCAGCTCACCACCCCTGCAGGGGGCTGGTCAGCCCCAGCATTTT

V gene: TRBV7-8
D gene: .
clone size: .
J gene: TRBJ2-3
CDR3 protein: CASSPERVPIYTQYF
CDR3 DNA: TGTGCCAGCAGCCCTGAGAGGGTACCTATATATACGCAGTATTTT

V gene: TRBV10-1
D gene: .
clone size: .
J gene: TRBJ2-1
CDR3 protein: CASSESRLCLRGTLNEQFF
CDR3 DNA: TGCGCCAGCAGTGAGTCCCGACTTTGTCTTCGCGGGACCCTGAATGAGCAGTTCTTC

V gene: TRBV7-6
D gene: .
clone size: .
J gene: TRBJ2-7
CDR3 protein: CASSLRGPTYEQYF
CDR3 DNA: TGTGCCAGCAGCCTGCGGGGGCCGACCTACGAGCAGTACTTC

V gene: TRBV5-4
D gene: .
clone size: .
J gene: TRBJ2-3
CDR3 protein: CASSLSGESTDTQYF
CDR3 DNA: TGTGCCAGCAGCTTGTCGGGGGAAAGCACAGATACGCAGTATTTT

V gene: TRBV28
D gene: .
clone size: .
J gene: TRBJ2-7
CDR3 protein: CASSFMEDSPLYEQYF
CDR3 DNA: TGTGCCAGCAGTTTCATGGAGGACAGCCCACTGTACGAGCAGTACTTC

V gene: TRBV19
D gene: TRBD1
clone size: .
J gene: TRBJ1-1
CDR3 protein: CASSMVRTGVSFF
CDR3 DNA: TGTGCCAGTAGTATGGTACGCACAGGGGTTTCTTTCTTT

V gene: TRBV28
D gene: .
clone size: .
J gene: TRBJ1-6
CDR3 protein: CASLIRGSSSPLHF
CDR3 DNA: TGTGCCAGCCTTATCAGGGGTAGTAGTTCACCCCTCCACTTT

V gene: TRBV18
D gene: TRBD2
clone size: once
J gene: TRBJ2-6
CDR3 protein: CASSLAGAPSGANVLTF
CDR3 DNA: TGTGCCAGCTCCCTAGCGGGAGCCCCCTCTGGGGCCAACGTCCTGACTTTC

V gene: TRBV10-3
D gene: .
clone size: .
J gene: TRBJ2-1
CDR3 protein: CAISESSHNNEQFF
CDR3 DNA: TGTGCCATCAGTGAGTCTAGCCATAACAATGAGCAGTTCTTC

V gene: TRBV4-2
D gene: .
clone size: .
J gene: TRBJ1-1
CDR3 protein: CASSQEGVTEAFF
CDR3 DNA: TGTGCCAGCAGCCAAGAGGGCGTGACTGAAGCTTTCTTT

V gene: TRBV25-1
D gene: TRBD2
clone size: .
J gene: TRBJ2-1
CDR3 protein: CASRREGSYNEQFF
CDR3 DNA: TGTGCCAGCAGACGGGAGGGCTCCTACAATGAGCAGTTCTTC

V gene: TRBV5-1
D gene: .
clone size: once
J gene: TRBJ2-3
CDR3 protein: CASSDPQGSDTQYF
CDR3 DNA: TGCGCCAGCAGCGACCCACAGGGTTCAGATACGCAGTATTTT

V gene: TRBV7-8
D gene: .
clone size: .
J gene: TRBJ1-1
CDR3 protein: CASSRRDTEAFF
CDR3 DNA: TGTGCCAGCAGCCGTAGGGACACGGAAGCTTTCTTT

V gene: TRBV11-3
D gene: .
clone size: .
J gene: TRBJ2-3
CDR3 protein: CASSLVGGGGTDTQYF
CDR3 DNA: TGTGCCAGCAGCTTAGTCGGAGGGGGGGGCACAGATACGCAGTATTTT

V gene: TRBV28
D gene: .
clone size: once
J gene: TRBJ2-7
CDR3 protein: CASSLNIGYEQYF
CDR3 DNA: TGTGCCAGCAGTTTAAACATCGGGTACGAGCAGTACTTC

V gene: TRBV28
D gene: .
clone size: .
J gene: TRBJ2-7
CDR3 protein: CASSLWALEADGYEQYF
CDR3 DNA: TGTGCCAGCAGTTTATGGGCCTTGGAGGCTGATGGCTACGAGCAGTACTTC

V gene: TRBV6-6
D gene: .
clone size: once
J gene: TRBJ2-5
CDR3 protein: CASSPRGGQETQYF
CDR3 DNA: TGTGCCAGCAGTCCACGAGGCGGCCAAGAGACCCAGTACTTC

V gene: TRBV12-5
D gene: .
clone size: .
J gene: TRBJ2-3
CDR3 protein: CASGLADTQYF
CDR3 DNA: TGTGCTAGTGGTCTGGCGGATACGCAGTATTTT

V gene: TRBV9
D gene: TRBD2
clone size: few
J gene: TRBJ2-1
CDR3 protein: CASSVVAGGLNEQFF
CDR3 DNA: TGTGCCAGCAGCGTAGTAGCGGGAGGGTTGAATGAGCAGTTCTTC